This T cell receptor (beta chain) was sequenced during a study of Ad26.COV2.S vaccination and SARS-CoV-2 variants. Study summary: Each vaccinee took Ad26.COV2.S intramuscularly, once or twice 56 days apart. Study-level findings and limits: Those who received vaccine or placebo ended up with similar non-spike TCR breadth. It is possible that the TCR breadth and depth analyses underestimated the total T cell responses. Post-vaccination spike-specific CD8+ and CD4+ T cell responses reportedly had substantial breadth.

TCRdb's table, derived via immunoSEQ multiplex PCR, lists solely in-frame clones and lacks some. The table lists approximately 400,000 clones, around four fifths of them singletons. The treatment: around 19 received Ad26.COV2.S at low or high dose, single or two shots; several received placebo; per-sample allocation not given. Material that was analyzed had been drawn on day 63 after the first vaccine or placebo injection. V lost 10 bases to trimming and J lost 4 bases, with 17 bases between them. There are 14 residues in the CDR3. Germline CDR1 and CDR2: SGHVS and FQNEAQ. With regard to this clone: The antigen is unknown.

The starting material was peripheral blood, obtained in a trial of Ad26.COV2.S vaccine versus placebo. V gene TRBV7-8 combines with J gene TRBJ1-5; D gene unclear. This sequence originates from a person between 18 and 60 years old who received the Ad26.COV2.S COVID-19 vaccine or a placebo. The CDR3 bases are TGTGCCACATCGTTGGCCCAACCAAATCAGCCCCAGCATTTT. Its protein is CATSLAQPNQPQHF.